The clone carrying this T cell receptor (beta chain) showed up many times. Its specificity is not known. The iRepertoire nested amplicon-rescue multiplex PCR amplified TCR alpha and beta CDR3s from RNA. MiXCR, run by TCRdb on the multiplex PCR reads, gives a single entry per CDR3 protein. The repertoire holds fewer than 200,000 distinct CDR3 sequences, with 25% to 35% as singletons. The sample comes from a study of glioma-infiltrating T cells. Broader study findings: Above-expected tissue-blood divergence occurred in all gliomas, most in low-grade ones. CDR3 overlap between tissue and blood was very small.

This CDR3 region has 14 residues. V dropped 5 bases and J dropped 2; count of bases not matched to a gene: 2. CDR1 is MNHEY, CDR2 SMNVEV, per germline (reference sequence). The receptor was derived from a human donor with low-grade glioma or glioblastoma, undergoing nonglioma brain surgery, or in good health (not recorded which). The sequenced sample was glioma tissue, nonneoplastic brain tissue, or PBMCs (not recorded which). The V and J genes are TRBV27 and TRBJ2-3; the match to TRBD1 covers 9 bases. The CDR3, as DNA: TGTGCCAGCAGTGGACAGGGGAACACAGATACGCAGTATTTT. Amino acid sequence: CASSGQGNTDTQYF.